The rows below give T cell receptor beta chains drawn from one sample of a study of cytomegalovirus exposure and HLA in healthy donors. Clones were sequenced by immunoSEQ multiplex PCR, and TCRdb holds only the in-frame ones, with some missing. This sample carries about 54,000 clones, approximately 86% of them seen once, and the ten largest clones take roughly 3%. Sequencing input: PBMCs. These receptors came from a woman aged 18-29 years in good health and CMV-seronegative. The CDR3 runs from the conserved cysteine through the conserved F or W. A D gene is named only where the DNA matches it firmly. The size field is filled for only some rows; it gives once, few, many or a size class.

>TRBV28|-|TRBD1|TRBJ1-1
CASSLDRGRTEAFF
TGTGCCAGCAGCTTGGACAGGGGTCGAACTGAAGCTTTCTTT
>TRBV5-5|once|-|TRBJ1-5
CASSLGGRDGQPQHF
TGTGCCAGCAGCTTGGGAGGGCGGGACGGTCAGCCCCAGCATTTT
>TRBV4-2|-|-|TRBJ2-1
CASSQDGAAGAYNEQFF
TGTGCCAGCAGCCAAGATGGGGCAGCGGGCGCCTACAATGAGCAGTTCTTC
>TRBV7-9|-|-|TRBJ2-2
CASSLAGQSTNTGELFF
TGTGCCAGCAGCTTAGCGGGCCAGTCAACCAACACCGGGGAGCTGTTTTTT
>TRBV27|-|TRBD2|TRBJ2-7
CASSLSRRSRERLPGRFEQYF
TGTGCCAGCAGTTTATCGCGCCGCTCCCGGGAGCGCCTCCCCGGGAGGTTCGAGCAGTACTTC
>TRBV6-1|-|-|TRBJ2-6
CASSEGQSSGANGLTF
TGTGCCAGCAGTGAAGGCCAGTCGTCTGGGGCCAACGGCCTGACTTTC
>TRBV9|-|-|TRBJ1-3
CASSPQSPSGNTIYF
TGTGCCAGCAGCCCCCAGTCCCCCTCTGGAAACACCATATATTTT
>TRBV10-1|-|TRBD2|TRBJ2-3
CASSESGTSVTDTQYF
TGCGCCAGCAGTGAGTCCGGGACTAGCGTTACAGATACGCAGTATTTT
>TRBV6-1|few|TRBD2|TRBJ2-7
CASSEGLASSYEQYF
TGTGCCAGCAGTGAGGGACTAGCGAGCTCCTACGAGCAGTACTTC
>TRBV27|-|-|TRBJ1-4
CASSLGGGTEKLFF
TGTGCCAGCAGTTTGGGGGGGGGAACCGAGAAACTGTTTTTT
>TRBV5-1|-|TRBD1|TRBJ1-4
CASSLGAGGNEKLFF
TGCGCCAGCAGCTTGGGGGCAGGGGGCAATGAAAAACTGTTTTTT
>TRBV10-1|-|-|TRBJ2-7
CASSESRYEQYF
TGCGCCAGCAGTGAGTCTCGGTACGAGCAGTACTTC
>TRBV28|-|-|TRBJ1-1
CASSLLRSYPLLMNTEAFF
TGTGCCAGCAGTTTGTTGAGGTCCTACCCCCTACTAATGAACACTGAAGCTTTCTTT
>TRBV28|-|TRBD2|TRBJ2-7
CASSTPTSARGQYF
TGTGCCAGCAGTACCCCGACTAGCGCCCGTGGGCAGTACTTC
>TRBV9|-|-|TRBJ1-4
CASSVAGNEKLFF
TGTGCCAGCAGCGTAGCCGGGAATGAAAAACTGTTTTTT
>TRBV11-3|-|TRBD2|TRBJ2-7
CASSPRNRAGVVHEQYF
TGTGCCAGCAGCCCGCGAAACCGAGCGGGAGTGGTCCACGAGCAGTACTTC
>TRBV6-4|-|TRBD2|TRBJ2-1
CASSQLAGGSNEQFF
TGTGCCAGCAGCCAGCTAGCGGGAGGTTCCAATGAGCAGTTCTTC
>TRBV9|-|TRBD1|TRBJ1-4
CASSGGTEGEKLFF
TGTGCCAGCAGCGGCGGGACAGAGGGCGAAAAACTGTTTTTT
>TRBV6-4|few|-|TRBJ2-1
CASSDGGGGSYNEQFF
TGTGCCAGCAGTGACGGGGGCGGGGGCTCCTACAATGAGCAGTTCTTC
>TRBV7-3|-|TRBD1|TRBJ1-6
CASSSVGTGGSPLHF
TGTGCCAGCAGCTCCGTAGGGACAGGAGGATCACCCCTCCACTTT
>TRBV28|-|TRBD1|TRBJ1-1
CASSLNRGLRAFF
TGTGCCAGCAGTTTAAACAGGGGCCTACGCGCTTTCTTT
>TRBV6-5|-|TRBD1|TRBJ2-7
CASPQGESYEQYF
TGTGCCAGCCCCCAGGGGGAATCCTACGAGCAGTACTTC
>TRBV11-2|-|-|TRBJ1-6
CASSQTRRSPPHF
TGTGCCAGCAGCCAGACACGTCGATCACCCCCCCACTTT
>TRBV30|-|TRBD2|TRBJ2-7
CAWRGSRETNEQYF
TGTGCCTGGAGGGGGTCGCGGGAGACAAACGAGCAGTACTTC
>TRBV6-1|-|TRBD2|TRBJ2-3
CASSEAAGGTADTQYF
TGTGCCAGCAGTGAAGCGGCGGGAGGCACGGCAGATACGCAGTATTTT
>TRBV7-7|once|-|TRBJ2-5
CASSLARMETQYF
TGTGCTAGCAGCTTAGCGCGGATGGAGACCCAGTACTTC
>TRBV7-3|few|-|TRBJ2-2
CASSLVRGEVGELFF
TGTGCCAGCAGCTTAGTGCGGGGAGAAGTCGGGGAGCTGTTTTTT
>TRBV5-4|-|TRBD2|TRBJ2-1
CASSLGLAGPNEQFF
TGTGCCAGCAGCTTGGGGTTAGCGGGACCCAATGAGCAGTTCTTC
>TRBV5-1|-|TRBD1|TRBJ1-1
CASSWIQGAYTEAFF
TGCGCCAGCAGCTGGATACAGGGGGCCTACACTGAAGCTTTCTTT
>TRBV7-9|-|TRBD2|TRBJ2-1
CASSLAGGNEQFF
TGTGCCAGCAGTTTAGCGGGGGGCAATGAGCAGTTCTTC
>TRBV7-8|-|TRBD1|TRBJ1-5
CASSLAGTGYQPQHF
TGTGCCAGCAGCTTAGCCGGGACAGGGTATCAGCCCCAGCATTTT
>TRBV9|-|-|TRBJ1-1
CASSVEAMNTEAFF
TGTGCCAGCAGCGTAGAAGCTATGAACACTGAAGCTTTCTTT
>TRBV25-1|-|-|TRBJ2-2
CASQSWGPNTGELFF
TGTGCCAGTCAGTCATGGGGGCCGAACACCGGGGAGCTGTTTTTT
>TRBV11-2|-|TRBD1|TRBJ2-7
CASRTIKEQGISYEQYF
TGTGCCAGCCGTACCATTAAGGAACAGGGGATCTCCTACGAGCAGTACTTC
>TRBV6-5|few|TRBD1|TRBJ2-1
CASSYSNRGPYNEQFF
TGTGCCAGCAGTTACTCAAACAGGGGCCCCTACAATGAGCAGTTCTTC
>TRBV7-6|-|TRBD1|TRBJ2-1
CASSLEQGLNEQFF
TGTGCCAGCAGCTTGGAACAGGGGTTGAATGAGCAGTTCTTC